The present TCR beta chain was sequenced within a study of blood T cell repertoires in COVID-19. Study background: The samples span acute and convalescent COVID-19 from the United States, Italy and Spain. From T cells, B-cell-depleted T cells, or PBMCs came the material, which was cDNA or gDNA.

In the original processing: Amplification of reference gene primers was used by the study to estimate nucleated cell counts. The method was immunoSEQ multiplex PCR; TCRdb's version includes in-frame clones alone and lacks a portion of them. From that table come the V and J calls and clone size; the DNA was used to work out D and trimming. This sample carries around 190,000 clones, around 80% of them seen once, and the ten largest clones take about 13%. V dropped 3 bases and J dropped 4; count of bases not matched to a gene: 4. Germline assignment: CDR1 LGHDT and CDR2 YNNKEL (reference sequence). The CDR3 loop spans 14 amino acids.

The V and J genes are TRBV3-1 (or the pseudogene TRBV3-2) and TRBJ1-2, with 8 bases that match TRBD1. The TCR comes from a human donor in a cohort sampled during active COVID-19. The specimen sequenced was peripheral blood. The CDR3 DNA sequence: TGTGCCAGCAGCCAGGGGACAGGAAGCTATGGCTACACCTTC. The encoded protein is CASSQGTGSYGYTF.